A selection of T cell receptor beta chains follows, all from one sample in a study of T cell responses to AZD1222 COVID-19 vaccine. This table comes from immunoSEQ multiplex PCR, and its TCRdb copy is limited to in-frame clones, with some not included. The sample has some 130,000 clones, 90% seen once. This material consisted of peripheral blood, taken on day 0 of AZD1222 vaccination. The receptors originated from an adult in good health. Each CDR3 is given with its conserved first and last residue. The D gene is left open where the match is weak. Some rows mark clone size as missing; the rest say once, few, many or name a class of expanded clone.

size	V	J	D	DNA	CDR3
NA	TRBV5-1	TRBJ2-2	TRBD2	TGCGCCAGCAATAGCGGGGGACTCACCGGGGAGCTGTTTTTT	CASNSGGLTGELFF
NA	TRBV7-2	TRBJ2-7	NA	TGTGCCAGCAGCCCAGAGGGCGGGTCCCCACCCGTATTCGAGCAGTACTTC	CASSPEGGSPPVFEQYF
NA	TRBV4-3	TRBJ2-7	NA	TGCGCCAGCAGCCAAGATCCGTCCTTTGGGGGCCCGGGCTACGAGCAGTACTTC	CASSQDPSFGGPGYEQYF
NA	TRBV4-1	TRBJ2-2	NA	TGCGCCAGCAGCCAAGATGACGTCAGCGCGAACACCGGGGAGCTGTTTTTT	CASSQDDVSANTGELFF
NA	TRBV6-4	TRBJ1-1	NA	TGTGCCAGCAGCCCGGACGTGAACACTGAAGCTTTCTTT	CASSPDVNTEAFF
NA	TRBV9	TRBJ1-6	TRBD1	TGTGCCAGCAGCGTAGCTCCGGGACAGGACTTTCTCCTCCACTTT	CASSVAPGQDFLLHF
once	TRBV28	TRBJ1-5	TRBD1	TGTGCCAGCAGTTTATCCGGGACAGGGCTGGTCCTAAGCAATCAGCCCCAGCATTTT	CASSLSGTGLVLSNQPQHF
NA	TRBV7-3	TRBJ2-6	NA	TGTGCCAGCAGCTTAACTGGGGTGTCCAACGTCCTGACTTTC	CASSLTGVSNVLTF
once	TRBV19	TRBJ2-1	TRBD2	TGTGCCAGTAGAATGACTAGCGGGGGGCTGGTTGAGCAGTTCTTC	CASRMTSGGLVEQFF
NA	TRBV5-1	TRBJ1-1	NA	TGCGCCAGCAGCCTACCTGGGAGGGTGAACACTGAAGCTTTCTTT	CASSLPGRVNTEAFF
NA	TRBV28	TRBJ2-7	NA	TGTGCCAGCAGTTGGGCAGGGAACTACGAGCAGTACTTC	CASSWAGNYEQYF
NA	TRBV9	TRBJ1-6	NA	TGTGCCAGCAGCGCTAGAGTGGGTTCACCCCTCCACTTT	CASSARVGSPLHF
NA	TRBV19	TRBJ1-2	NA	TGTGCCAGTAGTATCCGACCCCCTATGAATGGCTACACCTTC	CASSIRPPMNGYTF
NA	TRBV7-9	TRBJ2-1	TRBD1	TGTGCCAGCAGCTTAGGGACAGGGTGGAAAAATGAGCAGTTCTTC	CASSLGTGWKNEQFF
NA	TRBV27	TRBJ1-1	NA	TGTGCCAGCAGTTTAACGGGGGGCACTGAAGCTTTCTTT	CASSLTGGTEAFF
few	TRBV6-2/TRBV6-3	TRBJ1-5	NA	TGTGCCAGCAGTTACTCGGCCGAGGAACAGCCCCAGCATTTT	CASSYSAEEQPQHF
NA	TRBV18	TRBJ1-6	TRBD1	TGTGCCAGCTCACTTACAGGACAGGCAGAAGGTTCACCCCTCCACTTT	CASSLTGQAEGSPLHF
NA	TRBV1	TRBJ2-7	NA	NA	CTSSPRLLWGAGAPYEQYF
NA	TRBV6-6	TRBJ2-3	TRBD2	TGTGCCAGCTCCATCAATCGGGAGGGATTCACAGATACGCAGTATTTT	CASSINREGFTDTQYF
NA	TRBV6-5	TRBJ2-1	NA	TGTGCCAGCAGCTCCGCCCCGGGACTGTACAATGAGCAGTTCTTC	CASSSAPGLYNEQFF
NA	TRBV9	TRBJ2-7	NA	TGTGCCAGCAGCGCAGGGTCGGGCCCCCCGGAGCAGTACTTC	CASSAGSGPPEQYF
few	TRBV27	TRBJ2-7	NA	TGTGCCAGCAGCCGAAGCTCCTACGAGCAGTACTTC	CASSRSSYEQYF
many	TRBV7-9	TRBJ1-4	TRBD1	TGTGCCAGCAGCGGGACAGTTAATGAAAAACTGTTTTTT	CASSGTVNEKLFF
NA	TRBV6-1	TRBJ2-3	TRBD1	TGTGCCAGCAGTGACCTACAGGGGTGGACAGATACGCAGTATTTT	CASSDLQGWTDTQYF
few	TRBV3-1/TRBV3-2	TRBJ2-4	NA	TGTGCCAGCAGCCAAGTTGGTGGACCCCGCAAAAACATTCAGTACTTC	CASSQVGGPRKNIQYF
NA	TRBV4-3	TRBJ2-1	NA	TGCGCCAGCAGCCAAGGGGCAGGGCGGAATGAGCAGTTCTTC	CASSQGAGRNEQFF
NA	TRBV19	TRBJ1-2	TRBD1	TGTGCCAGTAGTACAGGGGGACAGGGATACTATGGCTACACCTTC	CASSTGGQGYYGYTF
few	TRBV9	TRBJ1-2	NA	TGTGCCAGCAGTGCCCTTTATCAGACAGACCTTAACACCTTC	CASSALYQTDLNTF
NA	TRBV23-1	TRBJ2-5	TRBD1	TGCGCCAGCAGTCATCCTTCGGACAGGGCCGTATCCTCCCAAGAGACCCAGTACTTC	CASSHPSDRAVSSQETQYF
NA	TRBV5-4	TRBJ1-1	NA	TGTGCCAGCAGCTTGGAATTGGGCCAGGGACATGCTTTCTTT	CASSLELGQGHAFF
NA	TRBV7-3	TRBJ1-2	TRBD1	TGTGCCAGCAGCCAGGGGACAGGGATTTATGGCTACACCTTC	CASSQGTGIYGYTF
NA	TRBV19	TRBJ2-7	TRBD1	TGTGCCAGTAGTATTGGGACAGGTTTCCCCTACGAGCAGTACTTC	CASSIGTGFPYEQYF
NA	TRBV4-3	TRBJ1-1	TRBD1	TGCGCCAGCAGCCAAGACTGGACAGGCAACACTGAAGCTTTCTTT	CASSQDWTGNTEAFF
NA	TRBV5-5	TRBJ2-3	NA	TGTGCCAGCAGCCGGTCTACTATGCAGTATTTT	CASSRSTMQYF
NA	TRBV30	TRBJ1-4	NA	TGTGCCTGGACTGGACAGACTAATGAAAAACTGTTTTTT	CAWTGQTNEKLFF